The 31 T cell receptor beta chains below come from one sample, sequenced in a study of patients and donors after allogeneic stem cell transplantation. TCRdb re-analysed the RT-PCR reads in MiXCR, keeping a single row per CDR3 protein. The data show hundreds of thousands of distinct CDR3 sequences, roughly 13% seen once. The material sequenced was blood, either unsorted or a sorted T cell fraction (not recorded which). The receptor set was obtained from a human donor who was either an allogeneic HSCT recipient or a stem cell or donor lymphocyte infusion donor (not recorded which). It is not recorded whose cells these are; they may come from a transplant donor.

This clonotype appeared a few times. The V call is TRBV6-1, the J call TRBJ1-1; 7 positions match TRBD1. Germline values: CDR1 MNHNS, CDR2 SASEGT. The CDR3 has 13 residues. After removal of 6 bases from V and 6 bases from J, the junction contained 7 bases not matched to a gene. DNA of the CDR3: TGTGCCAGCAGCCGAGGGACAGCCTCTGAAGCTTTCTTT. Its translation: CASSRGTASEAFF.

This chain uses TRBV13 with TRBJ1-3, with D hard to call. Trimming left V 1 base short and J 0 bases short, with 10 bases between. CDR3 length: 16 amino acids. Per the germline V gene, CDR1 is PRHDT and CDR2 is FYEKMQ (reference sequence). The CDR3 region is CASSLAVGSSGNTIYF. The DNA for the CDR3 is TGTGCCAGCAGCTTAGCGGTCGGAAGCTCTGGAAACACCATATATTTT.

This clonotype was picked up a small number of times. The chain employs TRBV9 and TRBJ1-1; D gene uncertain. V was cut by 4 bases and J by 0 bases, with 13 bases left in between. The CDR3 spans 15 residues. Per the germline V gene, CDR1 is SGDLS and CDR2 is YYNGEE. This CDR3 reads CASSPRGNMNTEAFF. CDR3 bases: TGTGCCAGCAGCCCCCGGGGAAATATGAACACTGAAGCTTTCTTT.

The rearrangement links TRBV15 to TRBJ1-5, with no clear D. The germline V and J ends were trimmed by 0 bases and 6 bases, with 9 bases remaining between them. CDR1 is LNHNV and CDR2 is YYDKDF in the germline V gene (reference sequence). The CDR3 runs to 14 residues. The CDR3 sequence is CATSRERGRQPQHF. Here the CDR3 DNA reads TGTGCCACCAGCAGAGAGAGAGGGCGTCAGCCCCAGCATTTT. The whole variable domain, remainder taken from reference TRBV15 and TRBJ1-5, is DAMVIQNPRYQVTQFGKPVTLSCSQTLNHNVMYWYQQKSSQAPKLLFHYYDKDFNNEADTPDNFQSRRPNTSFCFLDIRSPGLGDTAMYLCATSRERGRQPQHFGDGTRLSIL.

V is TRBV7-9 and J is TRBJ2-5; D uncertain. The CDR3 consists of 14 residues. Trimming shortened V by 1 base and J by 5 bases, and 11 bases separated the two germline ends. Germline V gene sequence: CDR1 SEHNR, CDR2 FQNEAQ (reference sequence). CDR3 in DNA: TGTGCCAGCAGCTTAGGGCTGGGGTATGAGACCCAGTACTTC. It specifies CASSLGLGYETQYF.

For this clonotype: This sequence may be a read error, since a much larger clone differs from it by one base. The CDR3: CASSLVGQNTEAFF. CDR3 sequence (DNA): TGCGCCAGCAGCTTGGTCGGGCAGAACACTGAAGCTTTCTTT. This chain links TRBV5-1 with TRBJ1-1; D ambiguous. V lost 0 bases and J lost 1, with 7 bases in between. CDR1 and CDR2 from the germline V gene are SGHRS and YFSETQ. This CDR3 has 14 residues.

This clonotype has at least ten counts. This sequence joins TRBV12-3 or TRBV12-4 and TRBJ2-2; possibly TRBD2 for D (5 bases). The length of the CDR3 is 15 residues. The V gene lost 0 bases and the J gene lost 5 bases, with 10 bases spanning the gap. CDR3 sequence reads: CASSLAGVGTGELFF. CDR3 nucleotide sequence: TGTGCCAGCAGTTTAGCGGGAGTAGGAACCGGGGAGCTGTTTTTT.

The table lists this clonotype with many counts. The V gene is TRBV7-2, the J gene TRBJ1-3; D is ambiguous. The CDR3 is 16 residues long. Between the trimmed V and J ends, which lost 5 bases and 0 bases, there was a span of 14 bases. The germline gives CDR1 SGHTA, CDR2 FQGNSA. The CDR3 coding sequence is TGTGCCAGCAGCCGCCGGACGGCGAGCTCTGGAAACACCATATATTTT. It codes for CASSRRTASSGNTIYF.

The table lists this clonotype with a few counts. The rearrangement links TRBV7-9 to TRBJ2-1; perhaps TRBD2 as D (10 bases). Germline assignment: CDR1 SEHNR and CDR2 FQNEAQ (reference sequence). V gave up 4 bases and J gave up 12 bases, with 25 bases separating them. This CDR3 has 16 amino acids. The CDR3, as DNA: TGTGCCAGCAGCTCTTCACCGGGACAGGGACTAGCGCGGCAGTTCTTC. The encoded protein is CASSSSPGQGLARQFF.

This sequence joins TRBV19 and TRBJ1-5, with D tentatively TRBD1 (6 bases). Germline CDR1 and CDR2: LNHDA and SQIVND (reference sequence). The CDR3 runs 17 residues. The germline V and J ends were trimmed by 4 bases and 7 bases, with 23 bases remaining between them. The CDR3 protein is CASSNLARGTWEQPQHF. The CDR3 DNA follows: TGTGCCAGTAGTAACTTGGCCAGGGGTACGTGGGAGCAGCCCCAGCATTTT.

This clonotype has just a few counts. V usage is TRBV4-1 and J usage is TRBJ2-3; D might be TRBD2 (8 bases). Per germline, CDR1 MGHRA and CDR2 YSYEKL. This CDR3 region has 19 residues. Trimming removed 1 base at V and 2 bases at J, with 22 bases between. DNA for the CDR3: TGCGCCAGCAGCCAAGGACAGGGACCGGGACTAGGAGTCACAGATACGCAGTATTTT. It encodes CASSQGQGPGLGVTDTQYF.

This clonotype was recorded a few times. V gene TRBV27 combines with J gene TRBJ2-7; D not resolved. Germline V gene sequence: CDR1 MNHEY, CDR2 SMNVEV (reference sequence). V shed 6 bases and J shed 3 bases, with 12 bases lying between them. The CDR3 length is 13 residues. The CDR3 DNA is TGTGCCAGCAGCCGACCTGGTCTCTACGAGCAGTACTTC. Translated: CASSRPGLYEQYF.

A few counts support this clonotype. The gene calls are TRBV10-3 and TRBJ2-3; a weak D match, TRBD2 (6 bases). There are 15 residues in the CDR3. The V end lost 2 bases, the J end lost 4 bases, and 13 bases lay between the germline ends. CDR1 and CDR2 from the germline V gene are ENHRY and SYGVKD. The CDR3 coding sequence is TGTGCCATCAGTGAGGGGTTGCGGGATTCAGATACGCAGTATTTT. Amino acid sequence: CAISEGLRDSDTQYF.

This clonotype has only a few counts. This chain links TRBV2 with TRBJ2-2; D call uncertain. Germline V CDR1 and CDR2: SNHLY, FYNNEI. Trimming removed 5 bases at V and 1 base at J, with 5 bases between. The CDR3 sequence is 13 residues long. The CDR3 reads CASSRMNTGELFF. CDR3 sequence (DNA): TGTGCCAGCAGTCGTATGAACACCGGGGAGCTGTTTTTT.

The table lists this clonotype with many counts. The V and J genes are TRBV29-1 and TRBJ2-1; TRBD2 aligns across 7 bases. V lost 5 bases and J lost 0; bases outside the gene matches: 4. The CDR3 length is 14 residues. Germline V gene sequence: CDR1 SQVTM, CDR2 ANQGSEA. The CDR3 protein is CSVYGDYSYNEQFF. In DNA form, the CDR3 reads TGCAGCGTTTATGGGGACTACTCCTACAATGAGCAGTTCTTC.

This clonotype was counted a few times. The genes are TRBV12-3 or TRBV12-4 and TRBJ1-1, with D maybe TRBD1 (5 bases). Trimming shortened V by 5 bases and J by 6 bases, and 16 bases separated the two germline ends. The length of the CDR3 is 14 residues. The CDR3 loop is CASSVGQDIAEAFF. The DNA of the CDR3 is TGTGCCAGCAGTGTCGGCCAGGACATCGCTGAAGCTTTCTTT.

This chain uses TRBV19 with TRBJ1-2; D remains unclear. Germline V gene lookup returns CDR1 LNHDA and CDR2 SQIVND (reference sequence). The CDR3 covers 13 residues. V was cut by 6 bases and J by 0 bases, with 8 bases left in between. The CDR3 DNA is TGTGCCAGTAGCACCTCAACTAACTATGGCTACACCTTC. This translates into CASSTSTNYGYTF.

This sequence joins TRBV3-1 and TRBJ1-3; weak D call: TRBD1 (6 bases). The CDR3 contains 16 residues. Germline CDR1 and CDR2: LGHDT and YNNKEL (reference sequence). The V end was cut by 1 base, the J end by 1 base, with 11 bases between. For the CDR3, the DNA is TGTGCCAGCAGCCAAGGCGGGACACTTTCTGGAAACACCATATATTTT. Translated: CASSQGGTLSGNTIYF.

This clonotype was observed many times. This chain connects TRBV12-3 or TRBV12-4 to TRBJ2-5, with 8 nucleotides matching TRBD2. This CDR3 comprises 15 residues. V shed 7 bases and J 4 bases; nucleotides not matched to a gene: 11. The CDR3 nucleotides are TGTGCCAGCACCTTGACCCGGGGGGGCACAGAGACCCAGTACTTC. Translated: CASTLTRGGTETQYF.

V usage is TRBV2 and J usage is TRBJ1-6; D gene ambiguous. This CDR3 spans 15 amino acids. Between the trimmed V and J ends, which lost 0 bases and 5 bases, there was a span of 8 bases. Germline CDR1 and CDR2: SNHLY and FYNNEI. The CDR3: CASSEAHQNNSPLHF. The CDR3 bases are TGTGCCAGCAGTGAAGCGCATCAAAATAATTCACCCCTCCACTTT.

J is TRBJ1-1 and V is TRBV6-5, with D hard to call. Trimming cost V 4 bases and J 5 bases, with 14 bases left between them. CDR3 size: 14 residues. Germline V gene sequence: CDR1 MNHEY, CDR2 SVGAGI. CDR3 in amino acids: CASSSGRRDTEAFF. The DNA of the CDR3 is TGTGCCAGCAGTTCCGGACGGAGGGATACTGAAGCTTTCTTT.

This clonotype was detected only a few times. The chain combines TRBV6-5 with TRBJ1-2, with a possible D match to TRBD1 (5 bases). The CDR3 runs 15 residues. V dropped 2 bases and J dropped 0 bases, with 10 bases sitting between them. CDR1 MNHEY and CDR2 SVGAGI come from the germline V gene. The CDR3: CASSYIRGANYGYTF. CDR3 DNA: TGTGCCAGCAGTTACATTCGGGGGGCTAACTATGGCTACACCTTC.

A few counts support this clonotype. This chain joins TRBV6-1 and TRBJ2-7, with 12 bases identical to TRBD2. The CDR3 contains 14 residues. Looked up from germline, CDR1 is MNHNS and CDR2 is SASEGT. Trimming removed 5 bases from V and 4 bases from J; junction bases left unmatched: 3. The CDR3 coding sequence is TGTGCCAGCAGTATCGGGACTAGCGGGTACGAGCAGTACTTC. Protein sequence: CASSIGTSGYEQYF.

This clonotype turned up a few times. The chain combines TRBV7-2 with TRBJ2-3; 7 nucleotides agree with TRBD2. J was trimmed by 0 bases and V by 5 bases; bases with no gene match: 8. Germline V gives CDR1 SGHTA, CDR2 FQGNSA. The length of the CDR3 is 16 residues. The CDR3 DNA sequence: TGTGCCAGCAGCCCCCTTGGGGGGGGGAGCACAGATACGCAGTATTTT. It specifies CASSPLGGGSTDTQYF.

V and J are TRBV3-1 and TRBJ2-1; tentatively, D is TRBD2 (6 bases). Germline loops: CDR1 LGHDT, CDR2 YNNKEL (reference sequence). The CDR3 covers 17 residues. Trimming removed 4 bases at V and 2 bases at J, with 18 bases between. The CDR3 region has the DNA TGTGCCAGCAGCCCGCCCCCGGGACTGTTTACCTACAATGAGCAGTTCTTC. Translated, it gives CASSPPPGLFTYNEQFF.

The V call is TRBV15, the J call TRBJ2-3; TRBD2 agrees at 7 bases. Germline V gene sequence: CDR1 LNHNV, CDR2 YYDKDF (reference sequence). The junction had 5 bases not matched to a gene; V was cut back by 0 bases and J by 2 bases. This CDR3 is 16 amino acids long. Here the CDR3 DNA reads TGTGCCACCAGCAGAGACAGCGGGACCTTCACAGATACGCAGTATTTT. Translation: CATSRDSGTFTDTQYF.

This clonotype was counted a few times. The chain carries TRBV6-5 and TRBJ2-5, with 8 nucleotides matching TRBD1. Germline CDR1 reads MNHEY; CDR2 reads SVGAGI. CDR3 length: 15 residues. J was trimmed by 4 bases and V by 4 bases; bases with no gene match: 8. The CDR3 is CASSSIRGRSETQYF. The CDR3 DNA sequence: TGTGCCAGCAGTTCCATCAGGGGGCGCTCAGAGACCCAGTACTTC.

The rearrangement uses TRBV2 and TRBJ1-1; 12 bases line up with TRBD1. Germline CDR1 reads SNHLY; CDR2 reads FYNNEI. Trimming removed 6 bases from V and 4 bases from J; junction bases left unmatched: 9. The CDR3 has 16 amino acids. CDR3 amino acids: CASRTGTGGSGTEAFF. The CDR3, as DNA: TGTGCCAGCAGAACCGGGACAGGGGGCTCTGGCACTGAAGCTTTCTTT.

This clonotype was detected a few times. The chain couples TRBV2 to TRBJ1-2, with 8 positions matching TRBD1. The CDR3 sequence is 14 residues long. The ends lost 6 bases at V and 0 bases at J; junction bases unmatched: 3. Germline CDR1 is SNHLY and CDR2 is FYNNEI. The chain's CDR3 is CASRDREANYGYTF. DNA for the CDR3: TGTGCCAGCAGGGACAGGGAAGCTAACTATGGCTACACCTTC.

The genes are TRBV7-9 and TRBJ2-4, with D hard to call. Between the trimmed V and J ends, which lost 5 bases and 9 bases, there was a span of 17 bases. The CDR3 length is 14 residues. Germline loops: CDR1 SEHNR, CDR2 FQNEAQ (reference sequence). CDR3 coding DNA: TGTGCCAGCAGCCCCATGGGCAGCAATGGCATTCAGTACTTC. Translation: CASSPMGSNGIQYF.

This clonotype was counted only a few times. This chain connects TRBV27 to TRBJ2-3; possible D gene TRBD1, 7 bases. Germline V gene data show CDR1 as MNHEY and CDR2 as SMNVEV (reference sequence). Trimming shortened V by 0 bases and J by 5 bases, and 18 bases separated the two germline ends. The CDR3 extends over 17 amino acids. The CDR3 DNA reads as TGTGCCAGCAGTTTATCCGTATGGGCAGGGGGGATAGATACGCAGTATTTT. Its protein product is CASSLSVWAGGIDTQYF.